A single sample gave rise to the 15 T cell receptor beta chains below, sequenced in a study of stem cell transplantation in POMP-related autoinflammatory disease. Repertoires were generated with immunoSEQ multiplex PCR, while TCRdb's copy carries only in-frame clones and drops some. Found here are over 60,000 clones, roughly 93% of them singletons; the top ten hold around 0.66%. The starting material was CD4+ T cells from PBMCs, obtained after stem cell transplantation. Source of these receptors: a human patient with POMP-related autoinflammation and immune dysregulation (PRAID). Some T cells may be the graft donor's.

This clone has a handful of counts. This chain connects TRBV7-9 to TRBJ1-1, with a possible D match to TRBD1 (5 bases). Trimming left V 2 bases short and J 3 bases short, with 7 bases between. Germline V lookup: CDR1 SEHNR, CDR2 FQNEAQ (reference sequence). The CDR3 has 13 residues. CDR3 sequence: CASSLTTDTEAFF. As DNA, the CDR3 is TGTGCCAGCAGCTTAACGACAGACACTGAAGCTTTCTTT.

CDR3 DNA: TGTGCCAGCAGCTCGGGGGGGGGACGTTACGAGCAGTACTTC. Its translation: CASSSGGGRYEQYF. The chain recombines TRBV28 with TRBJ2-7; 8 bases align to TRBD2. Germline values: CDR1 MDHEN, CDR2 SYDVKM. The CDR3 consists of 14 residues. Trimming took 6 bases from V and 4 from J; bases not matched to a gene: 8.

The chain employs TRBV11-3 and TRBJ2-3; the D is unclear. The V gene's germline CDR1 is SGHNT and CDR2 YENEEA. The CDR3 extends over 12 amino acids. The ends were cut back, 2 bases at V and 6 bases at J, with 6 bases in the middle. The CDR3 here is CASSLYADTQYF. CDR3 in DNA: TGTGCCAGCAGCTTATATGCGGATACGCAGTATTTT.

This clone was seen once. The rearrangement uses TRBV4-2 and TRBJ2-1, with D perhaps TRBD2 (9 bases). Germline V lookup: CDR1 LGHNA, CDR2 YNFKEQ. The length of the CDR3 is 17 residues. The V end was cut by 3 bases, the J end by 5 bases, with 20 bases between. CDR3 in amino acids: CASSHLRGRGGNNEQFF. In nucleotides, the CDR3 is TGTGCCAGCAGCCACCTCAGGGGGCGGGGGGGGAACAATGAGCAGTTCTTC.

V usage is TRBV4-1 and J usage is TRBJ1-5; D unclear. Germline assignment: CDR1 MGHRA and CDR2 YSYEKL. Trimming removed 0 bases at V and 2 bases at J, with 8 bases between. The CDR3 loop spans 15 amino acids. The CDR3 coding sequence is TGCGCCAGCAGCCAAGATTGGCGCGGCAATCAGCCCCAGCATTTT. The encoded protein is CASSQDWRGNQPQHF.

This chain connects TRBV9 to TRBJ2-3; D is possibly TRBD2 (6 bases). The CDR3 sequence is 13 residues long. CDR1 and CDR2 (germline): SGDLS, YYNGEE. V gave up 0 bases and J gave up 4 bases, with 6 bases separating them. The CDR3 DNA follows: TGTGCCAGCAGCGTAGGGGGGGCAGATACGCAGTATTTT. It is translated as CASSVGGADTQYF.

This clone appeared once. The CDR3 bases are TGTGCCAGCAGTTATAGGGCTAGCGGGTCCTACGAGCAGTACTTC. Protein: CASSYRASGSYEQYF. This chain uses TRBV6-5 with TRBJ2-7, with 8 bases fitting TRBD2. The V and J ends lost 3 bases and 1 base, in that order; junction bases with no gene match: 5. The germline gives CDR1 MNHEY, CDR2 SVGAGI. The CDR3 sequence is 15 residues long.

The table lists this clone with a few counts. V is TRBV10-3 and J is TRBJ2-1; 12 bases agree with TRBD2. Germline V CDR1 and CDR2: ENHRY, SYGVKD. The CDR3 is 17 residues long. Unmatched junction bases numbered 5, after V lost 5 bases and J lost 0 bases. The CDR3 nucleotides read TGTGCCATCAGTCCTCGGACTAGCGGGATCTCCTACAATGAGCAGTTCTTC. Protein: CAISPRTSGISYNEQFF.

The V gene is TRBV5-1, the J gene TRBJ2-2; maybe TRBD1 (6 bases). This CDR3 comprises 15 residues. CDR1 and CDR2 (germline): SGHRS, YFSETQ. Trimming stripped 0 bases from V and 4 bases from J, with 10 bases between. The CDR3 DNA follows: TGCGCCAGCAGCTTGGGGGGGCAGTCCACCGGGGAGCTGTTTTTT. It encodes CASSLGGQSTGELFF.

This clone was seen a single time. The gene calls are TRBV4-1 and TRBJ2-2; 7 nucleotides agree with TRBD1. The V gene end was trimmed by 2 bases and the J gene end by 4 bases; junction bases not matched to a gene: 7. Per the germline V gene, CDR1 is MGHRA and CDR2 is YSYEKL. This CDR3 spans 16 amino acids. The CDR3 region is CASSQPGRDSTGELFF. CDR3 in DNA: TGCGCCAGCAGCCAACCTGGACGGGACAGCACCGGGGAGCTGTTTTTT.

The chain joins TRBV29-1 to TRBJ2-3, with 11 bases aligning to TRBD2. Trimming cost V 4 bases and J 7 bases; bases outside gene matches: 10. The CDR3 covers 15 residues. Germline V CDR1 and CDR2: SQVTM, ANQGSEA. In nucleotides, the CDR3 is TGCAGCGTTGGTCATAGCGGGAGGGGGAGGAATACGCAGTATTTT. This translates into CSVGHSGRGRNTQYF.

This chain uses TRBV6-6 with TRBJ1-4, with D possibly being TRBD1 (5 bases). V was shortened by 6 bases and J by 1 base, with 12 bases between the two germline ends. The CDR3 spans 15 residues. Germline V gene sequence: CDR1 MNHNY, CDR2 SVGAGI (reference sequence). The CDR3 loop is CASRLDSGTNEKLFF. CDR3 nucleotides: TGTGCCAGCAGACTAGACAGTGGAACTAATGAAAAACTGTTTTTT.

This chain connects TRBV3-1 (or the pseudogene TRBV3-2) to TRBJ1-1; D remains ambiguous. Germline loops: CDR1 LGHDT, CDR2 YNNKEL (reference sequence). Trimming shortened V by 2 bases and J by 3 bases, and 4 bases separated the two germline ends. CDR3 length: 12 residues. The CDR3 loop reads CASSQYHTEAFF. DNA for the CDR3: TGTGCCAGCAGCCAATACCACACTGAAGCTTTCTTT.

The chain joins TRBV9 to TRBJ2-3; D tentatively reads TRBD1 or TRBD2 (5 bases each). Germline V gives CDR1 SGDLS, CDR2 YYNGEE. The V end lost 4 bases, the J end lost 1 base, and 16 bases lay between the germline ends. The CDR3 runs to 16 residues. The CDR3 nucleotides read TGTGCCAGCAGCCGATCGGGGCATTCCCGCACAGATACGCAGTATTTT. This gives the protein CASSRSGHSRTDTQYF.

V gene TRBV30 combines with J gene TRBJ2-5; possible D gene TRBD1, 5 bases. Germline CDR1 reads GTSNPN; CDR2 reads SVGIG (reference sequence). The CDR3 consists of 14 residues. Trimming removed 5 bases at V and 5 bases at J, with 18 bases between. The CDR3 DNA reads TGTGCCTGGGACGGCCGACTGGGGCGGGAGACCCAGTACTTC. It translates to CAWDGRLGRETQYF.